This TCR beta chain was identified in a study of tumor-infiltrating lymphocytes in primary liver carcinoma. Across the study: The study reported T1-T3 N0M0 tumors spanning 4.2 to 10 cm. Sample yields of productive TCRbeta reads, ranging from roughly 3.5 to 8 million, were similar across tissue types.

Germline DNA was also extracted, while the blood RNA originated from unsorted whole blood. Study results and caveats: Because the samples were bulk unsorted, the study did not compare CD4+ and CD8+ repertoires.

Germline CDR1 and CDR2: LGHNA and YNFKEQ. This CDR3 spans 13 amino acids. V lost 8 bases, J lost 9 bases, and 17 bases lay in between. Notes on this clonotype: Its specificity is not known. This CDR3 is missing its conserved last phenylalanine or tryptophan, likely due to a read error.

The input was 450 to 500 ng total RNA; TCR beta cDNA was made from it with a constant-region primer. Libraries covering TCR beta were generated through three nested multiplex PCR rounds (using a slightly modified ARM-PCR). In the first two PCR rounds, TRBV1-TRBV30 forward primers were paired with a C-beta reverse primer, and each round lasted approximately 9 cycles. From the multiplex PCR reads, TCRdb called clonotypes with MiXCR, one entry per CDR3 protein. The table shows over 250,000 distinct CDR3 sequences, with almost 60% occurring only once. The receptor comes from a woman in her twenties or thirties with primary liver carcinoma and hepatitis B virus infection. Sequencing was done on a sample of peripheral blood. This chain links TRBV4-2 with TRBJ2-1; D might be TRBD2 (6 bases). CDR3 amino acids: CASGGISRSEQFL. The CDR3 nucleotides read TGTGCCAGCGGCGGGATCTCACGTTCTGAGCAGTTCCTC.